This T cell receptor (beta chain) was obtained from a study of T cell responses to AZD1222 COVID-19 vaccine (TCRdb year 2021). About the study as a whole: Because spike-specific TCR depth and breadth did not differ between the two schedules, AZD1222 recipients who got a second dose at roughly 4 weeks were pooled with those who got a second dose at roughly 12 weeks. Enrollment into the trials was organized by age into subgroups of 18-55, 56-69 and 70-plus years, and those subgroups contained roughly 140, 27 and 60 TCR-sequenced participants, respectively. A total of 233 trial participants underwent TCR sequencing, of whom about 200 received two doses of AZD1222 and about 25 received two doses of the MenACWY control vaccine. Results the study describes overall, beyond this receptor: A significant rise in spike-specific TCR breadth and depth was observed after two AZD1222 doses relative to day 0 and relative to MenACWY recipients. The 56-69-year group was small, and its depth increase did not reach significance, likely because of low power. Nearly half of unique spike-specific TCRs reportedly recognized epitopes outside regions mutated in the B.1.351 and B.1.1.7 variants. Vaccine-associated CD4 TCRs spanned the whole spike protein, with dominant responses in regions 160-218 and 743-854. Conclusions about previously exposed vaccinees are limited because only six or seven AZD1222 recipients were SARS-CoV-2 seropositive at baseline. Participants were mostly white British and included more females than males, and it was suggested by the authors that clonal diversity may have been underestimated. No day 14 peak-response samples were available, so repertoires were characterized only after the peak T cell response.

Regarding this clone: Its antigen remains unidentified. Nothing much larger sits one base from this clone, and base qualities are not available.

The CDR3 regions of human TCRbeta chains were analyzed by immunosequencing. As for how the authors treated the data: Repertoire TCRs were checked for matches against a reference library of SARS-CoV-2-specific TCRs that had been generated using the MIRA antigen-specificity platform. Breadth was defined as the fraction of unique TCRs that were SARS-CoV-2-associated. Depth was defined as the fraction of total T cells that were SARS-CoV-2-associated. Each spike-specific TCR was assigned to its reactive spike region and to a CD4 or CD8 class using the MIRA data. Log10-transformed breadth and depth values were compared by one-way ANOVA with Sidak's multiple comparisons tests. TCRdb provides this immuneACCESS table in a form limited to in-frame rearrangements. Some clones are lacking; in checked studies, under half of them reflect an unresolved V gene, and why the rest are absent is not known. Clone size and the V and J calls come from that table; the DNA yielded D and trimming. Present in this sample are 96,000 or so clones, roughly 88% of which were seen just once. The top ten clones comprise roughly 24% of the sample.

V loses 3 bases, J loses 2 bases, and the germline ends lie 14 bases apart. The germline V gene (reference sequence) specifies LNHNV as CDR1 and YYDKDF as CDR2. The CDR3 sequence holds 15 residues, the cysteine and phenylalanine included. Of the read, only the CDR3 DNA is kept; its 45 bases are in frame from base 1. In light of the paper, this sample's time point label describes: baseline before first vaccination. The vaccinee samples were drawn from two UK trials, COV001 and COV002, one of which was a single-blind randomized controlled phase 2/3 trial testing AZD1222 (ChAdOx1 nCoV-19) in healthy adults. For TCRbeta chain sequencing, PBMC samples from trial participants were taken at day 0 and at day 28 after the second dose.

The chain employs TRBV15 and TRBJ2-7; the D gene remains uncertain. The TCR sequence derives from an adult in good health. The material sequenced was peripheral blood, taken on day 0 of AZD1222 vaccination. In nucleotide form, the sequence is TGTGCCACCAGCAGCGGCAAGGACCCGACCTACGAGCAGTACTTC. It specifies CATSSGKDPTYEQYF.